These T cell receptor beta chains were read from a single sample in a study of breast tumors, draining lymph nodes, adjacent tissues. TCRdb reanalysed the multiplex PCR reads using MiXCR and keeps one entry per CDR3 protein. The sample lists 150,000 to 200,000 distinct CDR3 sequences, about 30% occurring once. Sequencing was performed on axillary lymph node tissue. These TCRs come from a female donor with breast cancer. Some clones in this sample may be carry-over from other donors' samples. Each CDR3 is given with its conserved first and last residue. The D gene is left open where the match is weak. The listing skips clone size in some rows; elsewhere it reads once, few, many or a size class.

TGTGCCAGCAGCCAAGACAGGAGTTCCTACAATGAGCAGTTCTTC CASSQDRSSYNEQFF few 15 TRBV3-1 . TRBJ2-1
TGTGCCAGCAGCTTAGGTTGGGGCCGGCAGTTCTTC CASSLGWGRQFF many 12 TRBV11-2 . TRBJ2-1
TGTGCCAGCAGTGGAGAGGTACAGCTCTATGGCTACACCTTC CASSGEVQLYGYTF many 14 TRBV2 . TRBJ1-2
TGTGCTAGCAGCTTAATGGGACTAGCGGGGGGAGGAGAGCCCCAGTACTTC CASSLMGLAGGGEPQYF few 17 TRBV7-7 TRBD2 TRBJ2-5
TGTGCCATCAGTAAACCGGGACTAGGAGGTTACAATGAGCAGTTCTTC CAISKPGLGGYNEQFF many 16 TRBV10-3 TRBD2 TRBJ2-1
TGTGCCAGCAGTTTAGGGGCCAACGTCCTGACTTTC CASSLGANVLTF . 12 TRBV12-3/TRBV12-4 . TRBJ2-6
TGTGCCACCAGTGACTATCTAGCGGATACGCAGTATTTT CATSDYLADTQYF many 13 TRBV24-1 . TRBJ2-3
TGTGCCAGCAGTTATCAGTTGGCGGGGGGAGGGGATGAGCAGTTCTTC CASSYQLAGGGDEQFF many 16 TRBV6-2/TRBV6-3 TRBD2 TRBJ2-1
TGTGCCAGCTTGAGGCGGGGGGATGAGCAGTTCTTC CASLRRGDEQFF . 12 TRBV2 TRBD2 TRBJ2-1
TGTGCCACCAGCAACGTCCGGGGGAGCACTGAAGCTTTCTTT CATSNVRGSTEAFF . 14 TRBV15 . TRBJ1-1